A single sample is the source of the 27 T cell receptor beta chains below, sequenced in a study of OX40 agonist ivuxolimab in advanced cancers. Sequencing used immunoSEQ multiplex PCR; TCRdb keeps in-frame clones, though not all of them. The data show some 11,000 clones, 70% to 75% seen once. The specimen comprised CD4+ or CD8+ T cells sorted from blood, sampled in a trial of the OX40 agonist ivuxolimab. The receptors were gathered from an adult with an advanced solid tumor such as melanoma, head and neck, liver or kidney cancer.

CDR3 sequence reads: CACTQGEDYEQYF. CDR3 nucleotides: TGTGCCTGCACACAGGGGGAGGACTACGAGCAGTACTTC. The chain employs TRBV30 and TRBJ2-7; 8 bases fit TRBD1. The CDR3 length is 13 residues. Germline-derived CDR1 and CDR2 are GTSNPN and SVGIG (reference sequence). Germline trimming cut 6 bases from V and 3 bases from J; bases unmatched to any gene: 7.

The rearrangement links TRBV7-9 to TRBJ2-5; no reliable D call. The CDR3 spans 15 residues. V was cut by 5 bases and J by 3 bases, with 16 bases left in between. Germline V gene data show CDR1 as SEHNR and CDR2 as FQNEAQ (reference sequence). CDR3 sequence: CASSVILVREETQYF. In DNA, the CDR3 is TGTGCCAGCAGCGTAATCTTAGTCCGAGAAGAGACCCAGTACTTC.

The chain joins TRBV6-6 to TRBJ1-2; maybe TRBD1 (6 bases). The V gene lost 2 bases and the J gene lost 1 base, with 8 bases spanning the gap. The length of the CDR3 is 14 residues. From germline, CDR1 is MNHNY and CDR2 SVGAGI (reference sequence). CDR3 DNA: TGTGCCAGCAGTTACCAGGGACATAACTATGGCTACACCTTC. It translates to CASSYQGHNYGYTF.

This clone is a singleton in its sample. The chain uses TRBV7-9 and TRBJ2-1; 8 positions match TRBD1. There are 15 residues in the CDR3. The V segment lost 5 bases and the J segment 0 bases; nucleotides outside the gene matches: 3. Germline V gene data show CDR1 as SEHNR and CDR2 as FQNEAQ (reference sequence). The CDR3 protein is CASSTGGSSYNEQFF. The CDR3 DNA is TGTGCCAGCAGCACAGGGGGGAGCTCCTACAATGAGCAGTTCTTC.

The CDR3 region has the DNA TGTGCCAGCAGCTTAGCGTATGGGCTAGCGGGGGGGCCGCACGAGCAGTACTTC. Encoded protein: CASSLAYGLAGGPHEQYF. The chain employs TRBV7-2 and TRBJ2-7; 12 bases agree with TRBD2. Germline loops: CDR1 SGHTA, CDR2 FQGNSA. The CDR3 loop spans 18 amino acids. V was clipped by 0 bases and J by 5 bases; unmatched bases: 11.

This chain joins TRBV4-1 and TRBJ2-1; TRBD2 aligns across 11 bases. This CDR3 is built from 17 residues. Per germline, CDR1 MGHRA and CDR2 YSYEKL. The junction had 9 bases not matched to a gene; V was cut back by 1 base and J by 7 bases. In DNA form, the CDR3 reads TGCGCCAGCAGCCAAGGGGCCCTAGCGGGGGGTCGTAATGAGCAGTTCTTC. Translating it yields CASSQGALAGGRNEQFF.

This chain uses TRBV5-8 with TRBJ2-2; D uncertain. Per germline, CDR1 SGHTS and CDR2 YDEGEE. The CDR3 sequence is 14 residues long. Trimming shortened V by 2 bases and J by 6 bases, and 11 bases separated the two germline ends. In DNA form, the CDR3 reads TGTGCCAGCAGCTTTAGTATAATAGCCGGGGAGCTGTTTTTT. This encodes CASSFSIIAGELFF.

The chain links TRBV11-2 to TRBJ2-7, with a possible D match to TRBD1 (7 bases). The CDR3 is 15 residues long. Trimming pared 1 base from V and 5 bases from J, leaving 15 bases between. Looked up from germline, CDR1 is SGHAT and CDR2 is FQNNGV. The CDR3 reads CASSLVGTAGDEQYF. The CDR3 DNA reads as TGTGCCAGCAGCTTAGTCGGGACAGCGGGTGACGAGCAGTACTTC.

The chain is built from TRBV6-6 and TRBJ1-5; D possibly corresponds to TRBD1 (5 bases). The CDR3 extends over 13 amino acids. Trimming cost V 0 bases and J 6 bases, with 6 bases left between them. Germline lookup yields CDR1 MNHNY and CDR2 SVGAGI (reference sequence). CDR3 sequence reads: CASSYSGTQPQHF. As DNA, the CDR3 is TGTGCCAGCAGTTACTCGGGGACTCAGCCCCAGCATTTT.

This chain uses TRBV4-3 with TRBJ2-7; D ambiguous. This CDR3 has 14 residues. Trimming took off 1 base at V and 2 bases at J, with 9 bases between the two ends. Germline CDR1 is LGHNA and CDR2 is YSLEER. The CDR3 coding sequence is TGCGCCAGCAGCCAAGGATACGGCACCTACGAGCAGTACTTC. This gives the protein CASSQGYGTYEQYF.

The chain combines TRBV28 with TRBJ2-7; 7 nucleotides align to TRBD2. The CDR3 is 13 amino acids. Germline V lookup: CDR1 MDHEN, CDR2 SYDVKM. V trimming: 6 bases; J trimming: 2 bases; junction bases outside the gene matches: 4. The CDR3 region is CASRIAGAYEQYF. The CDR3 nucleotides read TGTGCCAGCAGGATAGCGGGTGCCTACGAGCAGTACTTC.

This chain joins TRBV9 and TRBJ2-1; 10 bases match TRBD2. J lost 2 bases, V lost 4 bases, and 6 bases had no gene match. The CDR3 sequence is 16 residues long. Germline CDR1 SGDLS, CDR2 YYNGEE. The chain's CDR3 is CASSPWTSGAYNEQFF. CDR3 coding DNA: TGTGCCAGCAGCCCGTGGACTAGCGGTGCCTACAATGAGCAGTTCTTC.

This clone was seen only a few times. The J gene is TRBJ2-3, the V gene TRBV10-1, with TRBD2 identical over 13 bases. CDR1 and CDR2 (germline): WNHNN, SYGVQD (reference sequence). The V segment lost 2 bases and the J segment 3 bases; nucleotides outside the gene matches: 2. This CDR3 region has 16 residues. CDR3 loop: CASSEGTSGVTDTQYF. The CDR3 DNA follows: TGCGCCAGCAGTGAGGGGACTAGCGGGGTTACAGATACGCAGTATTTT.

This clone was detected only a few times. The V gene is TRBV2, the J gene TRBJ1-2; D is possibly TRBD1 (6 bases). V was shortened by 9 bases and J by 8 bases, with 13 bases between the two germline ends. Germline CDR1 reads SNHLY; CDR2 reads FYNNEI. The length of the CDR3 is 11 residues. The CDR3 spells CARDQGKGYTF. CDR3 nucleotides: TGTGCCAGAGACCAGGGGAAAGGCTACACCTTC.

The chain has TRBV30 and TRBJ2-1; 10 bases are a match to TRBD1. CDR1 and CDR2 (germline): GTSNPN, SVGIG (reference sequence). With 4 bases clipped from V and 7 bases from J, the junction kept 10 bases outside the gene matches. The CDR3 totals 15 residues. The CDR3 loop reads CAWISRDRGTNEQFF. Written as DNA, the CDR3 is TGTGCCTGGATTTCGAGGGACAGGGGAACTAATGAGCAGTTCTTC.

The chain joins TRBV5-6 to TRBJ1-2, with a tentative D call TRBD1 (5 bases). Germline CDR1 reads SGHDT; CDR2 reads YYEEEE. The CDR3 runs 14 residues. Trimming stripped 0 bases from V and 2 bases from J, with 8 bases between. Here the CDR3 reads CASSLGDGNYGYTF. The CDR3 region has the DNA TGTGCCAGCAGCTTGGGGGACGGAAACTATGGCTACACCTTC.

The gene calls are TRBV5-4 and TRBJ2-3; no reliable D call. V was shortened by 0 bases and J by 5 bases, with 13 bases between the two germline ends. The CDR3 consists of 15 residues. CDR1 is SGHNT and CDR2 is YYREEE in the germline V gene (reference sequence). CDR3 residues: CASSLERTAGDTQYF. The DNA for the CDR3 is TGTGCCAGCAGCTTGGAACGAACAGCTGGAGATACGCAGTATTTT.

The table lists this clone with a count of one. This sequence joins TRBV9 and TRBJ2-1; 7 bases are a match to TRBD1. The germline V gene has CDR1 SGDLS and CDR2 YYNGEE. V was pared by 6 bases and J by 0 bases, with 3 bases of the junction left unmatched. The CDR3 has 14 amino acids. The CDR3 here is CASTAGGSYNEQFF. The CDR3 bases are TGTGCCAGCACCGCAGGGGGCTCCTACAATGAGCAGTTCTTC.

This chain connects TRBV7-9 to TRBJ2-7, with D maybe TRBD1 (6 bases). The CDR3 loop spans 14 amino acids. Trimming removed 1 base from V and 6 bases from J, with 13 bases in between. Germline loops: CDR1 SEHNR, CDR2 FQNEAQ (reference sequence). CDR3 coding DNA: TGTGCCAGCAGCTTAGTAAGTAGGGGGACCGAGCAGTACTTC. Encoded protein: CASSLVSRGTEQYF. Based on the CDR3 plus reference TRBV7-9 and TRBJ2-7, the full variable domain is DTGVSQNPRHKITKRGQNVTFRCDPISEHNRLYWYRQTLGQGPEFLTYFQNEAQLEKSRLLSDRFSAERPKGSFSTLEIQRTEQGDSAMYLCASSLVSRGTEQYFGPGTRLTVT.

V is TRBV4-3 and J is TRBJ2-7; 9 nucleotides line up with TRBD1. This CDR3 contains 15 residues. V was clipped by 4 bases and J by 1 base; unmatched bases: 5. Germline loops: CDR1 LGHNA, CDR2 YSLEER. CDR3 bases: TGCGCCAGCAGCCGCGGGGACAGGGAGTCCTACGAGCAGTACTTC. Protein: CASSRGDRESYEQYF.

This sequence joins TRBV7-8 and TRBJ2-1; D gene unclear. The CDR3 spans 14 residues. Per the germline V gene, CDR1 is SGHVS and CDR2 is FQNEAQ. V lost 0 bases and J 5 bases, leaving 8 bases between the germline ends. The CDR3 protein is CASSLALGHNEQFF. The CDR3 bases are TGTGCCAGCAGCTTAGCGCTAGGGCACAATGAGCAGTTCTTC.

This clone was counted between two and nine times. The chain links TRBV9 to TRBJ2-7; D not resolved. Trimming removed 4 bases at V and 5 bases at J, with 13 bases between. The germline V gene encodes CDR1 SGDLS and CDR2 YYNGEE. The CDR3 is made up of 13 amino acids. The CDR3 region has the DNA TGTGCCAGCAGCTCATCGACGACGAACGAGCAGTACTTC. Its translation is CASSSSTTNEQYF.

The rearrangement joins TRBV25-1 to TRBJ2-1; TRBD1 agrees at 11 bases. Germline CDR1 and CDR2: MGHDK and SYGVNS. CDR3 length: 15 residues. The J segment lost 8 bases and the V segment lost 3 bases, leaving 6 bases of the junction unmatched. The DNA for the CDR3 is TGTGCCAGCAGTGACCCCCGGGACAGGGGGGATGAGCAGTTCTTC. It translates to CASSDPRDRGDEQFF.

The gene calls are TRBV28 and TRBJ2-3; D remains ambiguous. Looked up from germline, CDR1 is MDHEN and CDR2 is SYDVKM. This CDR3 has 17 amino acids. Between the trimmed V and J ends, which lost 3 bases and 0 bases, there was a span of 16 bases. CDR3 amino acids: CASSLYRVTPSTDTQYF. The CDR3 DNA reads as TGTGCCAGCAGTTTGTACAGAGTCACGCCTAGCACAGATACGCAGTATTTT.

The CDR3 DNA reads as TGTGCCAGCAGTTCCGTCACTAGGGACGATAGCACAGATACGCAGTATTTT. This encodes CASSSVTRDDSTDTQYF. V usage is TRBV28 and J usage is TRBJ2-3; D tentatively fits TRBD1 or TRBD2 (5 bases each). Deletions cut 4 bases from V and 0 bases from J, with 17 bases between. The germline CDR1 and CDR2 sequences are MDHEN and SYDVKM. The CDR3 length is 17 residues.

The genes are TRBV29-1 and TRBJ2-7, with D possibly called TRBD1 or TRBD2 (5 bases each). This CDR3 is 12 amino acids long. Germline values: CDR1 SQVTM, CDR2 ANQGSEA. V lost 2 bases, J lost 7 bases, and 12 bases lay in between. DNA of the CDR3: TGCAGCGTTGAAATTGGGGACGGAGAGCAGTACTTC. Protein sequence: CSVEIGDGEQYF.

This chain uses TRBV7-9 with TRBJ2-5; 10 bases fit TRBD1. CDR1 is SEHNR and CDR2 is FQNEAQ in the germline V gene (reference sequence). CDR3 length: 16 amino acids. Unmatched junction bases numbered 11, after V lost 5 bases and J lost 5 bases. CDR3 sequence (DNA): TGTGCCAGCAGCCGACTCCGGGACAGGGGAATTGAGACCCAGTACTTC. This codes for CASSRLRDRGIETQYF.